These 32 T cell receptor beta chains originate from one sample sequenced in a study of blood T cell repertoires in COVID-19. Clones were read by immunoSEQ multiplex PCR, and TCRdb kept only the in-frame ones, dropping some. The data show 140,000 or so clones, around 83% seen once. What was sequenced was peripheral blood. These receptors came from a man in his sixties with active or convalescent COVID-19.

This chain uses TRBV7-8 with TRBJ2-1, with 12 bases identical to TRBD2. There are 13 residues in the CDR3. V gave up 6 bases and J gave up 6 bases; unmatched junction bases: 0. CDR1 SGHVS and CDR2 FQNEAQ come from the germline V gene. The CDR3 nucleotides are TGTGCCAGCAGACTAGCGGGGGGCAATGAGCAGTTCTTC. Amino acid sequence: CASRLAGGNEQFF.

The V and J genes are TRBV7-2 and TRBJ2-3, with D possibly matching TRBD1 (6 bases). This CDR3 has 14 amino acids. The germline V gene has CDR1 SGHTA and CDR2 FQGNSA. Trimming left V 1 base short and J 3 bases short, with 8 bases between. The CDR3 reads CASSLGQGTDTQYF. For the CDR3, the DNA is TGTGCCAGCAGCTTAGGGCAGGGGACAGATACGCAGTATTTT.

V gene TRBV28 combines with J gene TRBJ2-7; TRBD1 might be the D (6 bases). The germline V gene has CDR1 MDHEN and CDR2 SYDVKM. This CDR3 has 12 residues. V gave up 8 bases and J gave up 4 bases, with 12 bases separating them. The CDR3, as DNA: TGTGCCAGCGGCCCTCAGGGGTACGAGCAGTACTTC. Protein sequence: CASGPQGYEQYF. Full variable domain (outside the CDR3, taken from reference TRBV28 and TRBJ2-7): DVKVTQSSRYLVKRTGEKVFLECVQDMDHENMFWYRQDPGLGLRLIYFSYDVKMKEKGDIPEGYSVSREKKERFSLILESASTNQTSMYLCASGPQGYEQYFGPGTRLTVT.

The chain employs TRBV14 and TRBJ2-6, with a tentative D call TRBD1 (5 bases). V shed 3 bases and J shed 0 bases, with 12 bases lying between them. The CDR3 loop spans 17 amino acids. CDR1 SGHDN and CDR2 FVKESK come from the germline V gene. The CDR3 region is CASSHPGRDSGANVLTF. The CDR3 coding sequence is TGTGCCAGCAGCCACCCGGGCAGGGACTCTGGGGCCAACGTCCTGACTTTC.

The chain uses TRBV19 and TRBJ2-7; perhaps TRBD1 as D (5 bases). CDR3 size: 14 residues. Germline CDR1 is LNHDA and CDR2 is SQIVND (reference sequence). The germline V and J ends were trimmed by 3 bases and 5 bases, with 14 bases remaining between them. CDR3 nucleotide sequence: TGTGCCAGTAGTATGGGGCAGGCTCCCAACGAGCAGTACTTC. This codes for CASSMGQAPNEQYF.

V gene TRBV18 combines with J gene TRBJ2-7, with D perhaps matching TRBD1 (6 bases). V was shortened by 1 base and J by 2 bases, with 18 bases between the two germline ends. Germline V gives CDR1 KGHSH, CDR2 LQKENI. The CDR3 sequence is 17 residues long. CDR3 in DNA: TGTGCCAGCTCACCACGCTCCGGGACACGAGCTACCTACGAGCAGTACGTC. Its protein is CASSPRSGTRATYEQYV.

J is TRBJ2-2 and V is TRBV5-1; TRBD2 matches 7 bases. CDR3 length: 16 amino acids. Germline values: CDR1 SGHRS, CDR2 YFSETQ. The ends lost 3 bases at V and 0 bases at J; junction bases unmatched: 5. DNA of the CDR3: TGCGCCAGCAGCTCTCTGGGGGGGACGAACACCGGGGAGCTGTTTTTT. Protein: CASSSLGGTNTGELFF.

V gene TRBV7-9 combines with J gene TRBJ2-1, with a tentative D call TRBD1 (6 bases). Germline CDR1 and CDR2: SEHNR and FQNEAQ (reference sequence). V was clipped by 6 bases and J by 4 bases, with 13 bases between them. CDR3 length equals 14 residues. CDR3 loop: CASSRGQRYNEQFF. The CDR3 DNA reads TGTGCCAGCAGTCGCGGACAGAGATACAATGAGCAGTTCTTC.

The rearrangement joins TRBV4-3 to TRBJ2-3, with TRBD1 identical over 10 bases. CDR1 and CDR2 from the germline V gene are LGHNA and YSLEER. With V trimmed by 1 base and J by 6 bases, 10 bases remained unmatched. The CDR3 length is 17 residues. The CDR3 region is CASSQVWTGGVKDTQYF. The CDR3 DNA is TGCGCCAGCAGCCAAGTCTGGACAGGGGGAGTTAAGGATACGCAGTATTTT.

V is TRBV12-3 or TRBV12-4 and J is TRBJ2-7; TRBD2 matches at 11 bases. With V trimmed by 10 bases and J by 5 bases, 7 bases remained unmatched. There are 13 residues in the CDR3. The CDR3 protein is CATQTSGAHEQYF. The DNA of the CDR3 is TGTGCCACCCAGACTAGCGGGGCCCACGAGCAGTACTTC.

This clone was observed a handful of times. Other DNA sequences within the sample encode an identical CDR3. The chain has TRBV12-3 or TRBV12-4 and TRBJ1-6, with D uncertain. The CDR3 has 12 residues. V lost 3 bases, J lost 9 bases, and 6 bases lay in between. The CDR3 loop reads CASSLARSPLHF. The CDR3 DNA sequence: TGTGCCAGCAGTTTGGCTCGTTCACCCCTCCACTTT.

The chain couples TRBV10-1 to TRBJ2-3, with 10 nucleotides matching TRBD1. After removal of 0 bases from V and 4 bases from J, the junction contained 7 bases not matched to a gene. This CDR3 comprises 17 residues. The V gene's germline CDR1 is WNHNN and CDR2 SYGVQD (reference sequence). This chain's CDR3 is CASSESMTGTGADTQYF. The CDR3 coding sequence is TGCGCCAGCAGTGAGTCGATGACAGGGACAGGGGCAGATACGCAGTATTTT.

This chain connects TRBV3-1 (or the pseudogene TRBV3-2) to TRBJ1-6; D uncertain. The CDR3 sequence is 13 residues long. The V gene's germline CDR1 is LGHDT and CDR2 YNNKEL (reference sequence). Trimming cost V 1 base and J 11 bases, with 9 bases left between them. CDR3 sequence reads: CASSQVSRAPLHF. In nucleotides, the CDR3 is TGTGCCAGCAGCCAAGTATCGAGGGCACCCCTCCACTTT.

J is TRBJ2-7 and V is TRBV4-3, with a weak D call TRBD1 (6 bases). The CDR3 is 15 amino acids. CDR1 is LGHNA and CDR2 is YSLEER in the germline V gene. Trimming cost V 4 bases and J 2 bases, with 15 bases left between them. CDR3 residues: CASSLSWDKTYEQYF. In DNA, the CDR3 is TGCGCCAGCAGCCTCAGCTGGGACAAAACCTACGAGCAGTACTTC.

This chain joins TRBV27 and TRBJ1-4; D unclear. The CDR3 spans 17 residues. Germline CDR1 is MNHEY and CDR2 is SMNVEV (reference sequence). V was cut by 6 bases and J by 5 bases, with 22 bases left in between. In nucleotides, the CDR3 is TGTGCCAGCAGCACACTCAGTTCCGGGAAACGGAATGAAAAACTGTTTTTT. Its protein is CASSTLSSGKRNEKLFF.

V and J are TRBV30 and TRBJ1-4, with 7 bases that match TRBD1. V shed 5 bases, J shed 4 bases, and the junction held 4 bases outside the gene matches. In germline, CDR1 is GTSNPN, CDR2 SVGIG (reference sequence). The CDR3 length is 13 residues. Here the CDR3 DNA reads TGTGCCTGGCTCGGGACAGATAATGAAAAACTGTTTTTT. It translates to CAWLGTDNEKLFF. Full variable domain (outside the CDR3, taken from reference TRBV30 and TRBJ1-4): SQTIHQWPATLVQPVGSPLSLECTVEGTSNPNLYWYRQAAGRGLQLLFYSVGIGQISSEVPQNLSASRPQDRQFILSSKKLLLSDSGFYLCAWLGTDNEKLFFGSGTQLSVL.

The rearrangement uses TRBV19 and TRBJ1-4; the D is unclear. This CDR3 comprises 12 residues. Germline assignment: CDR1 LNHDA and CDR2 SQIVND (reference sequence). The germline V and J ends were trimmed by 6 bases and 8 bases, with 10 bases remaining between them. The CDR3 here is CASRTGVEKLFF. Written as DNA, the CDR3 is TGTGCCAGTAGGACCGGGGTCGAAAAACTGTTTTTT. Together with reference TRBV19 and TRBJ1-4, the CDR3 gives the full variable domain: DGGITQSPKYLFRKEGQNVTLSCEQNLNHDAMYWYRQDPGQGLRLIYYSQIVNDFQKGDIAEGYSVSREKKESFPLTVTSAQKNPTAFYLCASRTGVEKLFFGSGTQLSVL.

The V call is TRBV28, the J call TRBJ1-4; 11 nucleotides line up with TRBD1. V was pared by 4 bases and J by 4 bases, with 5 bases of the junction left unmatched. Germline CDR1 MDHEN, CDR2 SYDVKM. The CDR3 totals 16 residues. This CDR3 is CASSSRTGGDNEKLFF. CDR3 coding DNA: TGTGCCAGCAGTTCTCGGACAGGGGGCGATAATGAAAAACTGTTTTTT.

V gene TRBV29-1 combines with J gene TRBJ1-2; TRBD1 matches at 9 bases. CDR3 length: 13 amino acids. The V and J ends lost 6 bases and 3 bases, in that order; junction bases with no gene match: 5. From germline, CDR1 is SQVTM and CDR2 ANQGSEA. CDR3 amino acids: CSVGDRVYYGYTF. CDR3 nucleotide sequence: TGCAGCGTAGGGGACAGGGTTTACTATGGCTACACCTTC.

The chain employs TRBV5-1 and TRBJ2-7, with D perhaps TRBD1 (6 bases). With 3 bases removed from V and 2 bases from J, the gap between germline ends came to 15 bases. In germline, CDR1 is SGHRS, CDR2 YFSETQ. The CDR3 is 15 amino acids. For the CDR3, the DNA is TGCGCCAGCAGCTCTGGACAGCCAGGTCCCTACGAGCAGTACTTC. Its translation: CASSSGQPGPYEQYF.

CDR3 sequence reads: CASSVLGPPQPQHF. CDR3 bases: TGTGCCAGCAGTGTTCTGGGGCCGCCCCAGCCCCAGCATTTT. The chain combines TRBV2 with TRBJ1-5, with a weak D call TRBD1 (5 bases). Germline V gene lookup returns CDR1 SNHLY and CDR2 FYNNEI. V lost 4 bases and J 7 bases, leaving 14 bases between the germline ends. The CDR3 totals 14 residues.

The chain links TRBV5-1 to TRBJ1-5, with 7 bases matching TRBD1. The germline CDR1 and CDR2 sequences are SGHRS and YFSETQ. This CDR3 spans 14 amino acids. V trimming: 4 bases; J trimming: 3 bases; junction bases outside the gene matches: 4. Here the CDR3 reads CASSPGQNNQPQHF. Written as DNA, the CDR3 is TGCGCCAGCAGCCCGGGACAGAACAATCAGCCCCAGCATTTT.

This chain joins TRBV23-1 and TRBJ2-7; 8 nucleotides agree with TRBD2. TRBV23-1 is sorted into the ORF group, with uncertain function. V lost 0 bases, J lost 4 bases, and 8 bases stayed unmatched. The CDR3 has 16 amino acids. The CDR3 region is CASSQSQTTSVYEQYV. The CDR3 region has the DNA TGCGCCAGCAGTCAATCTCAAACGACTAGCGTTTACGAGCAGTACGTC.

This clone was recorded only once. The chain carries TRBV13 and TRBJ2-5; D not resolved. V was clipped by 5 bases and J by 4 bases, with 17 bases between them. The CDR3 consists of 15 residues. Germline CDR1 and CDR2: PRHDT and FYEKMQ (reference sequence). DNA of the CDR3: TGTGCCAGCAGCCCTAGAGGTTCTCCGGGAGAGACCCAGTACTTC. Protein: CASSPRGSPGETQYF.

The V and J genes are TRBV7-9 and TRBJ1-1; D not resolved. The germline CDR1 and CDR2 sequences are SEHNR and FQNEAQ (reference sequence). The germline V and J ends were trimmed by 2 bases and 8 bases, with 6 bases remaining between them. The CDR3 consists of 11 residues. CDR3 amino acids: CASSLSVEAFF. The CDR3 DNA is TGTGCCAGCAGCTTATCTGTCGAAGCTTTCTTT.

V and J are TRBV4-3 and TRBJ1-2; D uncertain. CDR1 is LGHNA, CDR2 YSLEER, per germline. The length of the CDR3 is 15 residues. Trimming left V 0 bases short and J 3 bases short, with 11 bases between. Here the CDR3 reads CASSQEAQKYYGYTF. The CDR3 DNA is TGCGCCAGCAGCCAAGAGGCTCAGAAATACTATGGCTACACCTTC.

This clone was detected once. DNA for the CDR3: TGTGCCAGCTCTATAGGGGTGACTGAAGCTTTCTTT. Translation gives CASSIGVTEAFF. The V and J genes are TRBV19 and TRBJ1-1, with D possibly being TRBD1 (5 bases). Trimming took 9 bases from V and 5 from J, leaving 13 bases between them. The CDR3 runs to 12 residues. Looked up from germline, CDR1 is LNHDA and CDR2 is SQIVND (reference sequence). Full variable domain (missing parts from reference TRBV19 and TRBJ1-1): DGGITQSPKYLFRKEGQNVTLSCEQNLNHDAMYWYRQDPGQGLRLIYYSQIVNDFQKGDIAEGYSVSREKKESFPLTVTSAQKNPTAFYLCASSIGVTEAFFGQGTRLTVV.

The sample holds one count of this clone. V and J are TRBV27 and TRBJ1-2; possibly TRBD1 for D (6 bases). Trimming cost V 5 bases and J 5 bases, with 21 bases left between them. The CDR3 is 16 amino acids. CDR1 and CDR2 (germline): MNHEY, SMNVEV (reference sequence). The CDR3 coding sequence is TGTGCCAGCAGTCCCGGGACACCGCGACCACCATATGGCTACACCTTC. Residues: CASSPGTPRPPYGYTF.

This clone was observed a single time. The V gene is TRBV7-2, the J gene TRBJ2-6; D not resolved. Germline CDR1 is SGHTA and CDR2 is FQGNSA. This CDR3 has 16 amino acids. The V and J ends lost 5 bases and 0 bases respectively, with 11 bases between them. CDR3 in amino acids: CASSLLASSGANVLTF. CDR3 sequence (DNA): TGTGCCAGCAGCCTCTTGGCTAGCTCTGGGGCCAACGTCCTGACTTTC.

The chain couples TRBV7-7 to TRBJ2-1, with 12 bases that match TRBD2. This CDR3 spans 15 amino acids. V shed 5 bases and J 7 bases; nucleotides not matched to a gene: 6. Germline V gene data show CDR1 as SSHAT and CDR2 as FNYEAQ (reference sequence). The CDR3 sequence is CASSPLAGGQNEQFF. The CDR3 DNA is TGTGCCAGCAGCCCCCTAGCGGGAGGGCAGAATGAGCAGTTCTTC.

The V call is TRBV21-1, the J call TRBJ2-2; the D segment call TRBD1 is taken from the table without a DNA check. TRBV21-1 is a recognized pseudogene. The CDR3 spans 14 residues. CDR3 in amino acids: CARTKDRATGELFF. CDR3 nucleotide sequence: TGTGCCAGAACTAAGGACAGGGCTACCGGGGAGCTGTTTTTT.

V is TRBV3-1 (or the pseudogene TRBV3-2) and J is TRBJ2-2; D is unclear. The CDR3 length is 15 residues. Trimming took off 5 bases at V and 0 bases at J, with 10 bases between the two ends. Germline CDR1 reads LGHDT; CDR2 reads YNNKEL (reference sequence). This CDR3 is CASSYSLSNTGELFF. The CDR3 DNA is TGTGCCAGCAGCTATAGTCTATCGAACACCGGGGAGCTGTTTTTT.